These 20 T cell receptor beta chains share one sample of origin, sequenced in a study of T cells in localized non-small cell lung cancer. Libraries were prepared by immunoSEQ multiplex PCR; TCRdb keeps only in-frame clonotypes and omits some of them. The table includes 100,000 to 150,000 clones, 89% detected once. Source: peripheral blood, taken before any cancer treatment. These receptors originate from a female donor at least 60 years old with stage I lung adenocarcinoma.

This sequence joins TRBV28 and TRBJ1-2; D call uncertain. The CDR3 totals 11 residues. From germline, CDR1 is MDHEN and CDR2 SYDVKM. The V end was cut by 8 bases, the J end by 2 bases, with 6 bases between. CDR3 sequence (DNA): TGTGCCAGCGGCGAAAACTATGGCTACACCTTC. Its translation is CASGENYGYTF.

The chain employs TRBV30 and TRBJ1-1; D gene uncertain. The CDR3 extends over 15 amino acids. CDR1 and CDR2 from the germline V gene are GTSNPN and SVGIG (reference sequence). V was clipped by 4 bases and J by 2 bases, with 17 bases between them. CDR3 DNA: TGTGCCTGGACTAGTAGGGAGAACCTTAACACTGAAGCTTTCTTT. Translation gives CAWTSRENLNTEAFF. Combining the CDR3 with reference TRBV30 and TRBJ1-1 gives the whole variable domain SQTIHQWPATLVQPVGSPLSLECTVEGTSNPNLYWYRQAAGRGLQLLFYSVGIGQISSEVPQNLSASRPQDRQFILSSKKLLLSDSGFYLCAWTSRENLNTEAFFGQGTRLTVV.

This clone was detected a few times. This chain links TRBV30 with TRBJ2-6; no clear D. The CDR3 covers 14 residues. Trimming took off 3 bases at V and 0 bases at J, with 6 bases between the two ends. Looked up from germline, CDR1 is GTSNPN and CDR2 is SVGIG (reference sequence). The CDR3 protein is CAWSLDSGANVLTF. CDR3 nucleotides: TGTGCCTGGAGCCTGGACTCTGGGGCCAACGTCCTGACTTTC.

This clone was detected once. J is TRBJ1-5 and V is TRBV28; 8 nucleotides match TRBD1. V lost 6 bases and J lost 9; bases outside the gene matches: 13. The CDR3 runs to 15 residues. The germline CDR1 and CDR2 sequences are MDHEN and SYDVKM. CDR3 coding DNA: TGTGCCAGCAGCCTCGGGACAGGCGACGTGTCGCCCCAGCATTTT. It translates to CASSLGTGDVSPQHF.

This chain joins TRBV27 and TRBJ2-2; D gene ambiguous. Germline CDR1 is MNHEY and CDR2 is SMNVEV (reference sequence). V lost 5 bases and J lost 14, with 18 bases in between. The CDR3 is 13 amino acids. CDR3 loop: CASSPPLPARLFF. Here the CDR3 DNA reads TGTGCCAGCAGTCCACCCCTGCCCGCTAGACTGTTTTTT.

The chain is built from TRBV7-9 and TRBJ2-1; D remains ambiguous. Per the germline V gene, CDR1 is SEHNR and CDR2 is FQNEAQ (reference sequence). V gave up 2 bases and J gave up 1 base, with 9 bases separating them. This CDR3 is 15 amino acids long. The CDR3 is CASSLTFGSYNEQFF. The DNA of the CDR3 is TGTGCCAGCAGCTTAACATTCGGGTCCTACAATGAGCAGTTCTTC. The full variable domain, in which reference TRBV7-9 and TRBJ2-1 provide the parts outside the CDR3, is DTGVSQNPRHKITKRGQNVTFRCDPISEHNRLYWYRQTLGQGPEFLTYFQNEAQLEKSRLLSDRFSAERPKGSFSTLEIQRTEQGDSAMYLCASSLTFGSYNEQFFGPGTRLTVL.

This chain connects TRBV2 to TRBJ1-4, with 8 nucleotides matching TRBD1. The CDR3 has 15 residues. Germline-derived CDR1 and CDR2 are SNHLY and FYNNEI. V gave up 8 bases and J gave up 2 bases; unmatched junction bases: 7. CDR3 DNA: TGTGCCAGCGGAGGACAGGGTCGGACTAATGAAAAACTGTTTTTT. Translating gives CASGGQGRTNEKLFF.

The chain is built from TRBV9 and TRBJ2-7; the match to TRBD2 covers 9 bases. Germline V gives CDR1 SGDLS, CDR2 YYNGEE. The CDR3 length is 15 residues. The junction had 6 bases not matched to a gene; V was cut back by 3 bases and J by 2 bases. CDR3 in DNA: TGTGCCAGCAGCGCCCTAGCGGGGACCACCTACGAGCAGTACTTC. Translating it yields CASSALAGTTYEQYF.

The CDR3 DNA sequence: TGTGCCAGTAGCGCCAGACTAGCGGGGAACACCGGGGAGCTGTTTTTT. It is translated as CASSARLAGNTGELFF. The rearrangement links TRBV19 to TRBJ2-2; 10 nucleotides agree with TRBD2. Germline CDR1 LNHDA, CDR2 SQIVND (reference sequence). CDR3 length: 16 residues. The ends lost 6 bases at V and 1 base at J; junction bases unmatched: 5.

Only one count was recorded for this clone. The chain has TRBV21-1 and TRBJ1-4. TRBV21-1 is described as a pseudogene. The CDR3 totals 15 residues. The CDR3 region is CASSKCASENEKLFF. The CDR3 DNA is TGTGCCAGCAGCAAATGTGCATCAGAGAATGAAAAACTGTTTTTT.

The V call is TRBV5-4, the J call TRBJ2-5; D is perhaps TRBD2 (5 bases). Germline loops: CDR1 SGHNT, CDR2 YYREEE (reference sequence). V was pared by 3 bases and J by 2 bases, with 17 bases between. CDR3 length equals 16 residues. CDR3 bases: TGTGCCAGCAGCTCCCCTGAAGCGGCCAAACAAGAGACCCAGTACTTC. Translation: CASSSPEAAKQETQYF.

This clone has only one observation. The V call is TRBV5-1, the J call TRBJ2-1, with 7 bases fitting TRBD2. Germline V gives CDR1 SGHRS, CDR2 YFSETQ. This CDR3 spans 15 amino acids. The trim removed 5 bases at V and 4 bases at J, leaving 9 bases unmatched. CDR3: CASRGSVSGYNEQFF. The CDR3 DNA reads TGCGCCAGCAGGGGGAGTGTTAGCGGGTACAATGAGCAGTTCTTC.

The chain's CDR3 is CASSRGVGGTEAFF. In DNA, the CDR3 is TGTGCCAGCAGTAGAGGGGTTGGAGGGACTGAAGCTTTCTTT. The chain has TRBV6-6 and TRBJ1-1; a weak D match, TRBD1 (5 bases). The CDR3 is 14 amino acids. CDR1 MNHNY and CDR2 SVGAGI come from the germline V gene (reference sequence). V gave up 5 bases and J gave up 5 bases, with 15 bases separating them.

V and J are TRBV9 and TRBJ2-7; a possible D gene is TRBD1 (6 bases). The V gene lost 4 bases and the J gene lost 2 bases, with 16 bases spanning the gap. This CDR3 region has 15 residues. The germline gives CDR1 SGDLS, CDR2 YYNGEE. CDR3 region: CASSSGSRGPYEQYF. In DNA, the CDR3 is TGTGCCAGCAGCTCCGGAAGCAGGGGCCCCTACGAGCAGTACTTC.

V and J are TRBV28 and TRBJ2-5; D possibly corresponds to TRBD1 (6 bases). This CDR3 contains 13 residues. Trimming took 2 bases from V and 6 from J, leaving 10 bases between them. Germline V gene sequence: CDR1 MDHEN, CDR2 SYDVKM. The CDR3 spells CASSLGGEQTQYF. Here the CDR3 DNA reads TGTGCCAGCAGTTTAGGGGGCGAACAGACCCAGTACTTC.

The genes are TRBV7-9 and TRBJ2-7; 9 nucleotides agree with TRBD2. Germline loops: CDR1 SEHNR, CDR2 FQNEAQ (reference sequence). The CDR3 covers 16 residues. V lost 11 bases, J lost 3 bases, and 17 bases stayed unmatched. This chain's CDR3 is CAGGGLAGAPNYEQYF. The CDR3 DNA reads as TGTGCCGGAGGGGGTTTAGCGGGAGCCCCCAACTACGAGCAGTACTTC. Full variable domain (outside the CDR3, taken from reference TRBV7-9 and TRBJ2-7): DTGVSQNPRHKITKRGQNVTFRCDPISEHNRLYWYRQTLGQGPEFLTYFQNEAQLEKSRLLSDRFSAERPKGSFSTLEIQRTEQGDSAMYLCAGGGLAGAPNYEQYFGPGTRLTVT.

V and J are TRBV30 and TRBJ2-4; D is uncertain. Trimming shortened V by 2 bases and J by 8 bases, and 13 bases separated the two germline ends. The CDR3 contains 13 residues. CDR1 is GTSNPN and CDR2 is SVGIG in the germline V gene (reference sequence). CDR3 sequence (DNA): TGTGCCTGGAGTCCAACCGGGTCCTACATTCAGTACTTC. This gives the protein CAWSPTGSYIQYF.

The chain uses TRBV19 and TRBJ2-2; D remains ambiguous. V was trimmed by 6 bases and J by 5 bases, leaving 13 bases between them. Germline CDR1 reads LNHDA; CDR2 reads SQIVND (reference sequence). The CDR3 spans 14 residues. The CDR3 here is CASSRRAGTGELFF. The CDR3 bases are TGTGCCAGTAGCCGGCGTGCAGGAACCGGGGAGCTGTTTTTT.

DNA for the CDR3: TGTGCCAGTAGTATTGGGGGGCTCTACGAGCAGTACTTC. Translated, it gives CASSIGGLYEQYF. The gene calls are TRBV19 and TRBJ2-7; perhaps D is TRBD1 or TRBD2 (6 bases each). The CDR3 covers 13 residues. V lost 3 bases and J lost 3, with 9 bases in between. Germline V lookup: CDR1 LNHDA, CDR2 SQIVND (reference sequence).

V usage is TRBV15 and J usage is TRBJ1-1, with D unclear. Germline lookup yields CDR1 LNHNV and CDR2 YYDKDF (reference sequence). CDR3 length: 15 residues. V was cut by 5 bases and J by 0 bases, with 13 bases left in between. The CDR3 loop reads CATSWATRLNTEAFF. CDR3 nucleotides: TGTGCCACCAGCTGGGCCACTCGGCTGAACACTGAAGCTTTCTTT.